Included here is one T cell receptor (beta chain) sequence, with context. Libraries were prepared by immunoSEQ multiplex PCR; TCRdb keeps only in-frame clonotypes and omits some of them. The repertoire holds over 100,000 clones, with roughly 89% as singletons. This record belongs to a study of cytomegalovirus exposure and HLA in healthy donors. This CDR3 contains 13 residues. V shed 4 bases and J 8 bases; nucleotides not matched to a gene: 5. Looked up from germline, CDR1 is SGHAT and CDR2 is FQNNGV. J is TRBJ1-1 and V is TRBV11-2; 9 nucleotides match TRBD1. The sample comprised PBMCs. The sequence was collected from a woman between 18 and 29 years old in good health and CMV-seronegative. CDR3 protein: CASSSGQGIEAFF. CDR3 nucleotide sequence: TGTGCCAGCAGCTCGGGACAGGGTATCGAAGCTTTCTTT.